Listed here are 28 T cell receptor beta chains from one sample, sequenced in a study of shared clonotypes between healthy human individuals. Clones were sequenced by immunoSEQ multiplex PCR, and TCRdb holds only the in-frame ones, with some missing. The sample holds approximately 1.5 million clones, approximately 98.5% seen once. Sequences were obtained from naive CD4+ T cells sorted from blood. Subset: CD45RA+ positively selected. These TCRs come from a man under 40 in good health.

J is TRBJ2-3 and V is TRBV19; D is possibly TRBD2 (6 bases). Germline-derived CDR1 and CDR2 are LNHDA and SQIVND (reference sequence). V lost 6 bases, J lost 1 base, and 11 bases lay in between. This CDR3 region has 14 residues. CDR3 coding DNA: TGTGCCAGTAGAGATAGCGGAGGCACAGATACGCAGTATTTT. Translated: CASRDSGGTDTQYF.

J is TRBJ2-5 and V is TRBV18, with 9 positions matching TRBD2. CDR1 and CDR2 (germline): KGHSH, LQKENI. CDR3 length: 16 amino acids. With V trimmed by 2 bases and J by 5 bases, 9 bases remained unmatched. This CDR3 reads CASSPVSSGMMETQYF. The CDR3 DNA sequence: TGTGCCAGCTCACCAGTGTCTAGCGGGATGATGGAGACCCAGTACTTC. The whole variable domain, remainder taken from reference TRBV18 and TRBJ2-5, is NAGVMQNPRHLVRRRGQEARLRCSPMKGHSHVYWYRQLPEEGLKFMVYLQKENIIDESGMPKERFSAEFPKEGPSILRIQQVVRGDSAAYFCASSPVSSGMMETQYFGPGTRLLVL.

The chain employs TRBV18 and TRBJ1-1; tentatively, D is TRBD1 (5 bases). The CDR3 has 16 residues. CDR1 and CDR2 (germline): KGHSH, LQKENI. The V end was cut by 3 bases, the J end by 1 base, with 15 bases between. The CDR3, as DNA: TGTGCCAGCTCACCGAATATGTGGGACGGGAACACTGAAGCTTTCTTT. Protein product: CASSPNMWDGNTEAFF.

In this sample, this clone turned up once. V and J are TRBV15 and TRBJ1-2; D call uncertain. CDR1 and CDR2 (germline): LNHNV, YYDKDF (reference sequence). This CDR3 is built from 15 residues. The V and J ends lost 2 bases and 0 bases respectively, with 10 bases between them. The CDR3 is CATSRPQLSNYGYTF. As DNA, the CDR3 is TGTGCCACCAGCAGACCCCAACTCTCTAACTATGGCTACACCTTC.

CDR3 protein: CASSLTPGPTSYNEQFF. In nucleotides, the CDR3 is TGCGCCAGCAGCTTAACCCCGGGACCAACCTCCTACAATGAGCAGTTCTTC. This sequence joins TRBV5-1 and TRBJ2-1; TRBD1 or TRBD2 may be the D gene (5 bases each). The CDR3 is made up of 17 amino acids. CDR1 and CDR2 (germline): SGHRS, YFSETQ. V was trimmed by 2 bases and J by 0 bases, leaving 15 bases between them.

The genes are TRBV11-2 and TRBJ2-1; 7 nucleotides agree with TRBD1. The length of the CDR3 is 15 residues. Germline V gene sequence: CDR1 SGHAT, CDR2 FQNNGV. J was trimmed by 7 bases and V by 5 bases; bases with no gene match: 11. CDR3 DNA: TGTGCCAGCAGCACCAGGACAGGTTATCGGAATGAGCAGTTCTTC. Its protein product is CASSTRTGYRNEQFF.

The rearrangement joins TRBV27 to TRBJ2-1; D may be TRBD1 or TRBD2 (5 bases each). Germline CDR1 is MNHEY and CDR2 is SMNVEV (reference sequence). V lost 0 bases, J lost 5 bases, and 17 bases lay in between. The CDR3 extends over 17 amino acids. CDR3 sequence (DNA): TGTGCCAGCAGTTTATCCCCTGTGGGGGTTGTGGACAATGAGCAGTTCTTC. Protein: CASSLSPVGVVDNEQFF.

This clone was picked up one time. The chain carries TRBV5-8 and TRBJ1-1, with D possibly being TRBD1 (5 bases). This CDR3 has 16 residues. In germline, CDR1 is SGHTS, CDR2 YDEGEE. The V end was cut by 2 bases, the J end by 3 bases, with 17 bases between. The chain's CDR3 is CASSFGAFSGYTEAFF. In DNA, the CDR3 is TGTGCCAGCAGCTTTGGGGCATTCTCAGGGTACACTGAAGCTTTCTTT.

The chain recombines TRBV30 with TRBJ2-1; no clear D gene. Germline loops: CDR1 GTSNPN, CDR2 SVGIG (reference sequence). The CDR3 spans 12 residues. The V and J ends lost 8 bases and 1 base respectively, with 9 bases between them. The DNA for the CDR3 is TGTGCCCTGGGCTGGTCCTACAATGAGCAGTTCTTC. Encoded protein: CALGWSYNEQFF.

The CDR3 spells CASSGINEGTRIYEQYF. The DNA of the CDR3 is TGTGCCAGCAGCGGAATAAATGAGGGGACCCGCATTTACGAGCAGTACTTC. This chain uses TRBV27 with TRBJ2-7; D is perhaps TRBD1 or TRBD2 (5 bases each). CDR3 length: 17 amino acids. CDR1 and CDR2 from the germline V gene are MNHEY and SMNVEV (reference sequence). Deletions cut 6 bases from V and 4 bases from J, with 25 bases between.

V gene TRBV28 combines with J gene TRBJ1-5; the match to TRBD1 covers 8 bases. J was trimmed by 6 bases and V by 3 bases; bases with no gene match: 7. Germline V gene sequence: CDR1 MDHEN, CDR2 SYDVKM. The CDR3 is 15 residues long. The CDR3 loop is CASSFAGQGGQPQHF. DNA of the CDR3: TGTGCCAGCAGTTTTGCAGGACAGGGCGGTCAGCCCCAGCATTTT.

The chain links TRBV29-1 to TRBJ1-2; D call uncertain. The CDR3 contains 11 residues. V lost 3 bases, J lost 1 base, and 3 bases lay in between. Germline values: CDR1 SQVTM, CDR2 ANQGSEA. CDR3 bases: TGCAGCGTTGAGTTTAACTATGGCTACACCTTC. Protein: CSVEFNYGYTF.

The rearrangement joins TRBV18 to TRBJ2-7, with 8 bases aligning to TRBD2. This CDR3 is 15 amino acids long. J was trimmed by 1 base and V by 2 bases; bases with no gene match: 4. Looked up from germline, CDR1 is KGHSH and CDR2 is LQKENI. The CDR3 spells CASSPKAGVSYEQYF. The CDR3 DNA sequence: TGTGCCAGCTCACCAAAAGCGGGAGTTTCCTACGAGCAGTACTTC.

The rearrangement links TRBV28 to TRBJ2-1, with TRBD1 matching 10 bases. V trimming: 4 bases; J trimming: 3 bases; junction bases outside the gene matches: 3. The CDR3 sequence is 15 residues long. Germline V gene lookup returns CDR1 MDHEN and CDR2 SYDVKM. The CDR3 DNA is TGTGCCAGCAGTTCCCGGGACAGGGGCTACAATGAGCAGTTCTTC. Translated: CASSSRDRGYNEQFF.

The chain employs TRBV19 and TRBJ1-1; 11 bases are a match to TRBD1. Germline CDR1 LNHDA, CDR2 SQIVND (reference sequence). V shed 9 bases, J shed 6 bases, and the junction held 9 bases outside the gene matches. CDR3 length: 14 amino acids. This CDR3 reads CASRGQGASPEAFF. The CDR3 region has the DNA TGTGCCAGCCGTGGACAGGGGGCGTCCCCTGAAGCTTTCTTT.

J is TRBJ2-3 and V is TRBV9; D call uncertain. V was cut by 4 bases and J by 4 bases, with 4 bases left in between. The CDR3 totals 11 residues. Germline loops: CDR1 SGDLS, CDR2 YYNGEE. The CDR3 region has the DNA TGTGCCAGCAGCTTAGCAGATACGCAGTATTTT. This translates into CASSLADTQYF.

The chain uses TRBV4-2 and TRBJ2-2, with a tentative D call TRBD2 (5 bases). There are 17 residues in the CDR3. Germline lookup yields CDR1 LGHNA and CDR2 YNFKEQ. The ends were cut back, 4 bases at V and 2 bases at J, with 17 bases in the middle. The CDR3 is CASSPRTRSGNTGELFF. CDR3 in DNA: TGTGCCAGCAGCCCCAGAACTAGATCGGGAAACACCGGGGAGCTGTTTTTT.

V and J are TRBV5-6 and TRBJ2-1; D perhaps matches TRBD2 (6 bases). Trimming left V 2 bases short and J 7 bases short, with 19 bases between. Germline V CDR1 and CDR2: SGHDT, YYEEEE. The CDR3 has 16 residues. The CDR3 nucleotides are TGTGCCAGCAGCTTTTTCGTCGGGAGTTCGAGGAATGAGCAGTTCTTC. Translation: CASSFFVGSSRNEQFF.

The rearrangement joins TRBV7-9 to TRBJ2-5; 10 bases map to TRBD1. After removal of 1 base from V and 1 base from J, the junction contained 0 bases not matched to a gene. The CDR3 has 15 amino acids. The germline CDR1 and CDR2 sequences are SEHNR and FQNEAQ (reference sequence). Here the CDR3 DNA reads TGTGCCAGCAGCTTAGGGACAGGGGGCCAAGAGACCCAGTACTTC. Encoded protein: CASSLGTGGQETQYF.

The CDR3 sequence: CASTDGNSGNTIYF. The CDR3 nucleotides are TGCGCCAGCACCGACGGAAACTCTGGAAACACCATATATTTT. V and J are TRBV5-1 and TRBJ1-3; no firm D call. Deletions cut 6 bases from V and 0 bases from J, with 10 bases between. The germline gives CDR1 SGHRS, CDR2 YFSETQ. The CDR3 is made up of 14 amino acids.

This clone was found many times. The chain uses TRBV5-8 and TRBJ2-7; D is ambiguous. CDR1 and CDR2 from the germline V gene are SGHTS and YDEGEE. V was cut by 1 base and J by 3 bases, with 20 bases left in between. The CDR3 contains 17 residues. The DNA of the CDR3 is TGTGCCAGCAGCTTGCAAGTCCACCCGGAAAATCACTACGAGCAGTACTTC. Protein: CASSLQVHPENHYEQYF.

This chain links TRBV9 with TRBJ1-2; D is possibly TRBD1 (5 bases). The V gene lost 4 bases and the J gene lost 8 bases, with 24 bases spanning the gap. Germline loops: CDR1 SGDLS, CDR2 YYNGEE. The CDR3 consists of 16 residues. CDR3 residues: CASSPSGPLSGAGYTF. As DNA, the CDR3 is TGTGCCAGCAGCCCCTCCGGACCCCTCAGTGGGGCGGGCTACACCTTC.

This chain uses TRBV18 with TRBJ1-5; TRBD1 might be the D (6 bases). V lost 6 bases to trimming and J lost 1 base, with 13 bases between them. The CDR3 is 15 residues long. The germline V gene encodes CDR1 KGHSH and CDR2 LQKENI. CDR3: CASSPGQTSNQPQHF. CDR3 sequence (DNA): TGTGCCAGCTCGCCCGGACAGACGAGCAATCAGCCCCAGCATTTT.

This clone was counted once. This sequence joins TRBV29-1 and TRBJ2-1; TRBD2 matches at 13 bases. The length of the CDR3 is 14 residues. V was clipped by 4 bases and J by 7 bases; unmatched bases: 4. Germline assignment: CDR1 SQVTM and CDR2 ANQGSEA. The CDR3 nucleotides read TGCAGCGTTGGGGGACTAGCGGGGTGGAATGAGCAGTTCTTC. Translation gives CSVGGLAGWNEQFF.

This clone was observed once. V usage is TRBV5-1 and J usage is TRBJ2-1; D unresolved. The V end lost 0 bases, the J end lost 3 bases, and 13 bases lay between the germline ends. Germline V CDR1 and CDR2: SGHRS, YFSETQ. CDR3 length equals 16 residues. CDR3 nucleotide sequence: TGCGCCAGCAGCTTGGCCATTACCCCGAACTACAATGAGCAGTTCTTC. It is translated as CASSLAITPNYNEQFF.

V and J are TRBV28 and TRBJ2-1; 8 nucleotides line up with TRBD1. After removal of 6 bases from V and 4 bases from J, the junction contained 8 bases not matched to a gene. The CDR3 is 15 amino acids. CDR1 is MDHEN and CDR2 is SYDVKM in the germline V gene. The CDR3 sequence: CASRLQGAGYNEQFF. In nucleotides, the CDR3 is TGTGCCAGCAGGTTGCAGGGGGCGGGTTACAATGAGCAGTTCTTC. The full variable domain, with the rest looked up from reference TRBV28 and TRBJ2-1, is DVKVTQSSRYLVKRTGEKVFLECVQDMDHENMFWYRQDPGLGLRLIYFSYDVKMKEKGDIPEGYSVSREKKERFSLILESASTNQTSMYLCASRLQGAGYNEQFFGPGTRLTVL.

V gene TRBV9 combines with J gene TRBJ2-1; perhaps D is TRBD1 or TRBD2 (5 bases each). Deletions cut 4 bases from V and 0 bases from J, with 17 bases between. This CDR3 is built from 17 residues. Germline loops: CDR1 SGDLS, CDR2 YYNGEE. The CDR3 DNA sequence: TGTGCCAGCAGCACCTCCCTTTGGGGGAGCTCCTACAATGAGCAGTTCTTC. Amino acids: CASSTSLWGSSYNEQFF. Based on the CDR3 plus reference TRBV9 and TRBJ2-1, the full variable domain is DSGVTQTPKHLITATGQRVTLRCSPRSGDLSVYWYQQSLDQGLQFLIQYYNGEERAKGNILERFSAQQFPDLHSELNLSSLELGDSALYFCASSTSLWGSSYNEQFFGPGTRLTVL.

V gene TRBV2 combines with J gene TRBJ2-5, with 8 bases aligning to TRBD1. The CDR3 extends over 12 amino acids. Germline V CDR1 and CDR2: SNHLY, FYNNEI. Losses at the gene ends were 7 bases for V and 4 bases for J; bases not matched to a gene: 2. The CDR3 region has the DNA TGTGCCAGCACCGGACAGGGAGAGACCCAGTACTTC. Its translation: CASTGQGETQYF.